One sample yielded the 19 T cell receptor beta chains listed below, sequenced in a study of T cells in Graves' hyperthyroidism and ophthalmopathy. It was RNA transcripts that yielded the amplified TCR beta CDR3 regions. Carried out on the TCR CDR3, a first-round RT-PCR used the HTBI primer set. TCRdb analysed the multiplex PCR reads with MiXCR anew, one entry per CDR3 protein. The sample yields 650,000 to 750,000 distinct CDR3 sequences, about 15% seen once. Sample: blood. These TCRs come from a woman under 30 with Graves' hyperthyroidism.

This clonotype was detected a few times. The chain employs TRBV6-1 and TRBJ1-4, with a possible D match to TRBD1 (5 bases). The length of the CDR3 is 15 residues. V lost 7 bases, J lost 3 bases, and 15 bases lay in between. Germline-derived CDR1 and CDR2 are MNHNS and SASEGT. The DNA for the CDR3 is TGTGCCAGCAACCGCAGGGTGGGGTCTAATGAAAAACTGTTTTTT. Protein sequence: CASNRRVGSNEKLFF.

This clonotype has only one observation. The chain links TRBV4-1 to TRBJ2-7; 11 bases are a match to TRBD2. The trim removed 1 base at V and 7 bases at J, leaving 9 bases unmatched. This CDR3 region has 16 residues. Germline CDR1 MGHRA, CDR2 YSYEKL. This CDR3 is CASSQVAGGPVREQYF. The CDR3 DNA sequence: TGCGCCAGCAGCCAAGTAGCGGGAGGGCCGGTTAGAGAGCAGTACTTC.

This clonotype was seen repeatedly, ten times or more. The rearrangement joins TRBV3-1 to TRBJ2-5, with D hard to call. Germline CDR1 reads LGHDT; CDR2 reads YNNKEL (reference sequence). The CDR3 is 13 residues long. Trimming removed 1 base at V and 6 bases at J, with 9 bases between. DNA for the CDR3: TGTGCCAGCAGCCAAGTCTTATTAAAGACCCAGTACTTC. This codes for CASSQVLLKTQYF.

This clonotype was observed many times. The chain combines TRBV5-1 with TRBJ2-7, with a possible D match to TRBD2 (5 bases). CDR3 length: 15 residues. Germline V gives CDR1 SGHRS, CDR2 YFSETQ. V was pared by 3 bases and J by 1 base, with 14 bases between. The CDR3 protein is CASSSVPGGSYEQYF. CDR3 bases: TGCGCCAGCAGCTCTGTCCCGGGCGGGTCCTACGAGCAGTACTTC.

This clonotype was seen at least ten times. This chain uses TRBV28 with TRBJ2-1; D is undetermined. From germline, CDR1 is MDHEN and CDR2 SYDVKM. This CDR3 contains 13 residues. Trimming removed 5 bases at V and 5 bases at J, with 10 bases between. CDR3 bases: TGTGCCAGCAGTACCACCCCTCACAATGAGCAGTTCTTC. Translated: CASSTTPHNEQFF.

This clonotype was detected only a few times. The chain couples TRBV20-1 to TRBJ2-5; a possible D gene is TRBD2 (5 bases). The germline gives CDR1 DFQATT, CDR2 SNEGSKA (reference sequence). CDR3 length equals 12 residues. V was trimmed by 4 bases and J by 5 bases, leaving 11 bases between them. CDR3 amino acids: CSAISSRETQYF. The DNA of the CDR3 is TGCAGTGCTATCTCTAGCCGGGAGACCCAGTACTTC.

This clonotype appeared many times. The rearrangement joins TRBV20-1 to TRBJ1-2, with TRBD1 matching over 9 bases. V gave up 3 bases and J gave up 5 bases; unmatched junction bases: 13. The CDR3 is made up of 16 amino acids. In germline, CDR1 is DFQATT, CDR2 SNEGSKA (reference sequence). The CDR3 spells CSARKKPGQGIYGYTF. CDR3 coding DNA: TGCAGTGCTAGGAAAAAGCCGGGACAGGGTATTTATGGCTACACCTTC.

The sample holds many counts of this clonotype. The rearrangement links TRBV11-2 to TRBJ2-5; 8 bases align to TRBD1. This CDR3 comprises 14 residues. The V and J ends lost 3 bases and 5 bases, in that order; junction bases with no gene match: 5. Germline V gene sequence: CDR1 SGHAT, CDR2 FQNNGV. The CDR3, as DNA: TGTGCCAGCAGCTTCAGGACAGGGATGGAGACCCAGTACTTC. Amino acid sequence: CASSFRTGMETQYF.

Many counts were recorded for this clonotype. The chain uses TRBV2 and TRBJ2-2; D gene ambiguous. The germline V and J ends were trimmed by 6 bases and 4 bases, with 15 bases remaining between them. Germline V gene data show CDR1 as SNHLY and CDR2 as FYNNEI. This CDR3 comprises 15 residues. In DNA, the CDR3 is TGTGCCAGCAGGCCTAAGACGGCAGGCACCGGGGAGCTGTTTTTT. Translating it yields CASRPKTAGTGELFF.

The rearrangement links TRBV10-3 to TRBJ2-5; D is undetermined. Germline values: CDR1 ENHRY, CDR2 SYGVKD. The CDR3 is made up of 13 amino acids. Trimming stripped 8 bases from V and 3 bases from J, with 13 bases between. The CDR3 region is CAIRGLEEETQYF. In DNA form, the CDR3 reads TGTGCCATCCGTGGGTTAGAAGAAGAGACCCAGTACTTC.

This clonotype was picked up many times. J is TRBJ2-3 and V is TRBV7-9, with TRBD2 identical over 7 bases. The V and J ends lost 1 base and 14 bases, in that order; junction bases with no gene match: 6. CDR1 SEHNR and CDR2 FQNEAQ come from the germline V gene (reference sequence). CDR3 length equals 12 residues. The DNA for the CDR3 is TGTGCCAGCAGCTTAGTCGCGGGAGCGTCGTATTTT. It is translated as CASSLVAGASYF. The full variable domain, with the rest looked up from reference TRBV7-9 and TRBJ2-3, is DTGVSQNPRHKITKRGQNVTFRCDPISEHNRLYWYRQTLGQGPEFLTYFQNEAQLEKSRLLSDRFSAERPKGSFSTLEIQRTEQGDSAMYLCASSLVAGASYFGPGTRLTVL.

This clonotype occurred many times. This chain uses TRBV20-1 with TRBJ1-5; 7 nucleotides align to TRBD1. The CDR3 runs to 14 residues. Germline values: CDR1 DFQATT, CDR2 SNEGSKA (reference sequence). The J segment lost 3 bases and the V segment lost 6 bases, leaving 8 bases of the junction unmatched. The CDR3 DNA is TGCAGTGCCATCAACAGGGGAGCCAATCAGCCCCAGCATTTT. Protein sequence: CSAINRGANQPQHF.

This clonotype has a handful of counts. CDR3 nucleotides: TGTGCCAGCAGTGTGGGACAGGGGGCCGCTGAAGCTTTCTTT. Translated, it gives CASSVGQGAAEAFF. The V and J genes are TRBV27 and TRBJ1-1; 12 nucleotides line up with TRBD1. V lost 5 bases and J lost 6; bases outside the gene matches: 4. CDR3 size: 14 residues. Germline CDR1 is MNHEY and CDR2 is SMNVEV (reference sequence).

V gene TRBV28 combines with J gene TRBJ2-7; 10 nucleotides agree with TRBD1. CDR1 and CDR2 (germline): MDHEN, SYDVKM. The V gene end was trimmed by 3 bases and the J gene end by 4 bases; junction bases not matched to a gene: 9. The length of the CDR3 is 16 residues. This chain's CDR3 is CASSFYGTGAPYEQYF. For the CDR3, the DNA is TGTGCCAGCAGTTTTTATGGGACAGGGGCTCCTTACGAGCAGTACTTC.

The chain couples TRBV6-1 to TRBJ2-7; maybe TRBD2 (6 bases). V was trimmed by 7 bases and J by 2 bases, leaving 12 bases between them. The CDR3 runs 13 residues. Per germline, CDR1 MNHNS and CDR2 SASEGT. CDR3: CASKVWGAYEQYF. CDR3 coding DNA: TGTGCCAGCAAGGTCTGGGGGGCCTACGAGCAGTACTTC.

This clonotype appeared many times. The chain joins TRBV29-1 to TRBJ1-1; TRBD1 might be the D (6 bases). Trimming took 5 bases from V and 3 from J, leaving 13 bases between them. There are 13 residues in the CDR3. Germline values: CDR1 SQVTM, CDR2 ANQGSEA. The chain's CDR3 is CSVSQGSDTEAFF. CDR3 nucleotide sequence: TGCAGCGTTTCACAGGGTTCGGACACTGAAGCTTTCTTT. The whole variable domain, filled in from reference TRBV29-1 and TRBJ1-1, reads SAVISQKPSRDICQRGTSLTIQCQVDSQVTMMFWYRQQPGQSLTLIATANQGSEATYESGFVIDKFPISRPNLTFSTLTVSNMSPEDSSIYLCSVSQGSDTEAFFGQGTRLTVV.

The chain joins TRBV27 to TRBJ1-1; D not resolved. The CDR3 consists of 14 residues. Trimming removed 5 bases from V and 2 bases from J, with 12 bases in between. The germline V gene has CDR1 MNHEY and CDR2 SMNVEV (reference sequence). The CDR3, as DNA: TGTGCCAGCAGTCCGTCGATCCTTAACACTGAAGCTTTCTTT. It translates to CASSPSILNTEAFF.

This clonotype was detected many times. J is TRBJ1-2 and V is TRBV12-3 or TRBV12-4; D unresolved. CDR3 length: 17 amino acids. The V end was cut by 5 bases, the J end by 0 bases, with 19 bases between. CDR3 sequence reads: CASSLRNRGTSNYGYTF. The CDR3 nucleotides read TGTGCCAGCAGTCTCCGGAACCGCGGCACGTCTAACTATGGCTACACCTTC.

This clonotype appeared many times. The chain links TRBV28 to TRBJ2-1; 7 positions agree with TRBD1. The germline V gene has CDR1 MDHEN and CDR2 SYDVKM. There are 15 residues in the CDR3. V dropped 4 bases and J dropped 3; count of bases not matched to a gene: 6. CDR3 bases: TGTGCCAGCAGTTCTTATAACAGGGGCTACAATGAGCAGTTCTTC. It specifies CASSSYNRGYNEQFF.